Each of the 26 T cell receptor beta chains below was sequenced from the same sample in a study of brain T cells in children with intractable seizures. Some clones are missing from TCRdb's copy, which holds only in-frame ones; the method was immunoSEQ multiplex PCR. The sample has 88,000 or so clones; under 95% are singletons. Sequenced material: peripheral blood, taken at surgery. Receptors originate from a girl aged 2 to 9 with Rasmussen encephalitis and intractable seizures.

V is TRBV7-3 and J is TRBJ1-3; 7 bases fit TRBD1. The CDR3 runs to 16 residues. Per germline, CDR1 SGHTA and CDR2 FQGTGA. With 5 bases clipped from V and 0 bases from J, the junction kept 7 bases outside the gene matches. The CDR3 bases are TGTGCCAGCAGCCTAAACGGGACAGACTCTGGAAACACCATATATTTT. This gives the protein CASSLNGTDSGNTIYF.

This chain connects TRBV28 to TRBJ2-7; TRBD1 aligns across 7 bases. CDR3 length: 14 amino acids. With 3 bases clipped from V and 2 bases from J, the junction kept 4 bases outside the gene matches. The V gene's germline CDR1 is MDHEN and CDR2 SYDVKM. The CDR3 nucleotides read TGTGCCAGCAGTTTGTCAGGACAGGCCTACGAGCAGTACTTC. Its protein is CASSLSGQAYEQYF.

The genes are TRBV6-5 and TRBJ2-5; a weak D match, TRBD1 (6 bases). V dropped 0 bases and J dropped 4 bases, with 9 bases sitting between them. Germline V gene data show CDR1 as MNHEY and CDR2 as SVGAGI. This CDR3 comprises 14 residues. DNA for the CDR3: TGTGCCAGCAGTTACTCCGGGACATCAGAGACCCAGTACTTC. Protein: CASSYSGTSETQYF.

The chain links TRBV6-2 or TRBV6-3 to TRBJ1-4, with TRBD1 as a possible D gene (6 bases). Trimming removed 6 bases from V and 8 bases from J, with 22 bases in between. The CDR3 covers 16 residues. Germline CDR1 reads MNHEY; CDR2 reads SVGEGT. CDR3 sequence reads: CASSFSRTAPQEKLFF. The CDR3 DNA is TGTGCCAGCAGCTTCTCAAGGACAGCGCCGCAGGAAAAACTGTTTTTT.

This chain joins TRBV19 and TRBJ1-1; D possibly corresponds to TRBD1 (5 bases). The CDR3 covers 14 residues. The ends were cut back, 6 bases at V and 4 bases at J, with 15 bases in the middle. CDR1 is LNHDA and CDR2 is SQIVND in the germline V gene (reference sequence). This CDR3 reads CASRSSAGVTEAFF. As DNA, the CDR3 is TGTGCCAGTAGGTCATCGGCGGGGGTCACTGAAGCTTTCTTT.

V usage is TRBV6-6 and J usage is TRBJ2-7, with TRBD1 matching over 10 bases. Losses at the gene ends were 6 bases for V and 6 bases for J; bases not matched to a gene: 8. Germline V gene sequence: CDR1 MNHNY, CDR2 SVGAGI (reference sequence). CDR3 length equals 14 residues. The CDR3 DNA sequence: TGTGCCAGCAGACCCCGACAGGGGGCTAGCGAGCAGTACTTC. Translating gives CASRPRQGASEQYF.

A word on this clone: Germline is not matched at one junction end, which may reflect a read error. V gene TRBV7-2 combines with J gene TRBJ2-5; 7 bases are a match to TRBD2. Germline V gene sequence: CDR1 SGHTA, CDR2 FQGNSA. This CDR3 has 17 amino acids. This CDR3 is CASRLDVASGGWETQYF. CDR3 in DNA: TGTGCCAGCAGATTAGATGTCGCTAGCGGAGGCTGGGAGACCCAGTACTTC.

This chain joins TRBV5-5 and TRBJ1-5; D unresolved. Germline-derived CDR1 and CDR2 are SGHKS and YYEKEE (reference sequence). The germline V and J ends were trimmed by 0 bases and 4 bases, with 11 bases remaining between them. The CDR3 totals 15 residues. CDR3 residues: CASSLAGDPNQPQHF. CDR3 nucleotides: TGTGCCAGCAGCTTGGCGGGAGACCCGAATCAGCCCCAGCATTTT.

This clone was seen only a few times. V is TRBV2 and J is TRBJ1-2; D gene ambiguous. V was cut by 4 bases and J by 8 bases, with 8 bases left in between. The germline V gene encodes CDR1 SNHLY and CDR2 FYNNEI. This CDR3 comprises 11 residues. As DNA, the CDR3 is TGTGCCAGCAGTGGCCCGGGGGGCTACACCTTC. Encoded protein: CASSGPGGYTF.

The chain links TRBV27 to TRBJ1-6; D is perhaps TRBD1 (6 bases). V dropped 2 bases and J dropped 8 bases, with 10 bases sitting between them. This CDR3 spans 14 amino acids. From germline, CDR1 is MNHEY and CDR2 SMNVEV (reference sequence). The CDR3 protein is CASSLGGRYSPLHF. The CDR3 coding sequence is TGTGCCAGCAGTTTAGGGGGGCGTTATTCACCCCTCCACTTT.

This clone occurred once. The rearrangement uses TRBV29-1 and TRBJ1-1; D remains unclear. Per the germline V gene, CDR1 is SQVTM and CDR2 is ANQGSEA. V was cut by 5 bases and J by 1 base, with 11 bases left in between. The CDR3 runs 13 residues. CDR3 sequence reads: CSVQNGGNTEAFF. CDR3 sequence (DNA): TGCAGCGTTCAAAACGGTGGGAACACTGAAGCTTTCTTT.

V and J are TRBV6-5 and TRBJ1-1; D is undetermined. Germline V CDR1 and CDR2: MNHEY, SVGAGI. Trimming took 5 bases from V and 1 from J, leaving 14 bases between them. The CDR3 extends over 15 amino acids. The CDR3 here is CASSPQSGWNTEAFF. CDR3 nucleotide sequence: TGTGCCAGCAGTCCCCAGTCCGGATGGAACACTGAAGCTTTCTTT.

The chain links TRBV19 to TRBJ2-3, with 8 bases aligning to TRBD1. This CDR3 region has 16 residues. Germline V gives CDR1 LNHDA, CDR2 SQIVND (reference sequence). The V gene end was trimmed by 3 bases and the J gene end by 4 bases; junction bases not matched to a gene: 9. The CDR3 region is CASSIGDRGGADTQYF. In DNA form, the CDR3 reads TGTGCCAGTAGTATCGGCGACAGGGGAGGCGCAGATACGCAGTATTTT.

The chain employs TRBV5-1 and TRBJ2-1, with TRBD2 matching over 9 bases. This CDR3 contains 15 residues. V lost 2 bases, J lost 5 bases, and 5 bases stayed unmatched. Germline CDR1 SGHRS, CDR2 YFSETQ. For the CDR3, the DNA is TGCGCCAGCAGCTTTTGGTCTAGCGGGAACAATGAGCAGTTCTTC. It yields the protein CASSFWSSGNNEQFF.

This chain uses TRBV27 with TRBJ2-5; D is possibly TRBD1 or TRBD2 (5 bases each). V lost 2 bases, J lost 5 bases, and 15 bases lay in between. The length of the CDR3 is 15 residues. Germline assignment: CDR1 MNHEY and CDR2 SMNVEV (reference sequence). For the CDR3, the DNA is TGTGCCAGCAGTTTAACTGTCGGGGCCCGGGAGACCCAGTACTTC. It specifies CASSLTVGARETQYF.

The CDR3 DNA is TGTGCCGGACAGGGAGCGGGGGGGTTAGATACGCAGTATTTT. This sequence encodes CAGQGAGGLDTQYF. The chain links TRBV30 to TRBJ2-3, with 10 nucleotides matching TRBD2. The junction had 10 bases not matched to a gene; V was cut back by 8 bases and J by 5 bases. The CDR3 has 14 amino acids. Germline values: CDR1 GTSNPN, CDR2 SVGIG (reference sequence).

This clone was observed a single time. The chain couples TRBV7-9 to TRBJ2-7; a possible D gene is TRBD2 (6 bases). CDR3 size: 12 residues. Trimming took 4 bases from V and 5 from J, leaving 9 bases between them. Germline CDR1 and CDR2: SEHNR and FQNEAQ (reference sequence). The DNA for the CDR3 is TGTGCCAGCAGCTGGGGGGAGGACGAGCAGTACTTC. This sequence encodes CASSWGEDEQYF. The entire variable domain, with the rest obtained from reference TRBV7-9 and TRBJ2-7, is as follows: DTGVSQNPRHKITKRGQNVTFRCDPISEHNRLYWYRQTLGQGPEFLTYFQNEAQLEKSRLLSDRFSAERPKGSFSTLEIQRTEQGDSAMYLCASSWGEDEQYFGPGTRLTVT.

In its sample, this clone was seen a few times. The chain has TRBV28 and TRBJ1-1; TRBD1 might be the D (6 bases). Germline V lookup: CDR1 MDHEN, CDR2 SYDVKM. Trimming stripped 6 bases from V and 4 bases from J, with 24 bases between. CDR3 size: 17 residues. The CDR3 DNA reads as TGTGCCAGCAGCCCCCCAGGGGTGTTCCCGAGGGGCACTGAAGCTTTCTTT. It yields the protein CASSPPGVFPRGTEAFF.

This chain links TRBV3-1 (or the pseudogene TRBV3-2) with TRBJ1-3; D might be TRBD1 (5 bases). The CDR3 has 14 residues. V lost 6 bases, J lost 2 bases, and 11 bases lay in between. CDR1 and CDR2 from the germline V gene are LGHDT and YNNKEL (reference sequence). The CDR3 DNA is TGTGCCAGCAGGGACAATGGCGCTGGAAACACCATATATTTT. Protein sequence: CASRDNGAGNTIYF.

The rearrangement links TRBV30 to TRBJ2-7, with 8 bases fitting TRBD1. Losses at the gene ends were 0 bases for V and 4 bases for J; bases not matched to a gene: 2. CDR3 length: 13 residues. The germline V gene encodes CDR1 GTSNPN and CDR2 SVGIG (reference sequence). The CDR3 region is CAWSVWTGYEQYF. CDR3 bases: TGTGCCTGGAGTGTGTGGACAGGGTACGAGCAGTACTTC.

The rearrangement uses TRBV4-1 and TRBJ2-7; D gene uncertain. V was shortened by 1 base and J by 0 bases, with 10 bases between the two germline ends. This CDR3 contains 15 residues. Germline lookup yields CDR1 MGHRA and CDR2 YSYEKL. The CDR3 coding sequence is TGCGCCAGCAGCCAAGTTTCATTTGCCTCCTACGAGCAGTACTTC. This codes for CASSQVSFASYEQYF.

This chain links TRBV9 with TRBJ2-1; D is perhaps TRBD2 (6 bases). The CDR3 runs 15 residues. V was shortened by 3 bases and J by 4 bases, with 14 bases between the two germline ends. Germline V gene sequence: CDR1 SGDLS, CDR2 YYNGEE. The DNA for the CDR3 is TGTGCCAGCAGCGCTTGGGACTCCTATTACAATGAGCAGTTCTTC. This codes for CASSAWDSYYNEQFF.

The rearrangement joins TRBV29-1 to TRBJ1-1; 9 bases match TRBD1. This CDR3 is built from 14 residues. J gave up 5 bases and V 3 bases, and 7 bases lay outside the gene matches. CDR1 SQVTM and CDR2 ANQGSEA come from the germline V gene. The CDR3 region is CSVEGTGRGTEAFF. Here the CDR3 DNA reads TGCAGCGTTGAGGGGACAGGGAGAGGGACTGAAGCTTTCTTT.

The CDR3 DNA is TGTGCCAGCAGCATGACAGGGGAAAGTGGCTACACCTTC. Translating gives CASSMTGESGYTF. The chain links TRBV7-9 to TRBJ1-2; TRBD1 matches 8 bases. The CDR3 contains 13 residues. CDR1 is SEHNR, CDR2 FQNEAQ, per germline (reference sequence). J gave up 7 bases and V 5 bases, and 6 bases lay outside the gene matches.

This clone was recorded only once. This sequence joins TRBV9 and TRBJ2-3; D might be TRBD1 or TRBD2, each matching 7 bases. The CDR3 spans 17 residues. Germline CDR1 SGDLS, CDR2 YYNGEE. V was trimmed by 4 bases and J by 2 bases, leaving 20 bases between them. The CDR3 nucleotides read TGTGCCAGCAGCCCAGGGGGGGGCGCGCCGATCACAGATACGCAGTATTTT. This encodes CASSPGGGAPITDTQYF.

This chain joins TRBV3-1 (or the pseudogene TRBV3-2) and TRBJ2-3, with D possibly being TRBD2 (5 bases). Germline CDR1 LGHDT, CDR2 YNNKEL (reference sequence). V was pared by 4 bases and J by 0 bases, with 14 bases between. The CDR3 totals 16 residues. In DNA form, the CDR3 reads TGTGCCAGCAGCCCTCTTGAGGGCCCTAGCACAGATACGCAGTATTTT. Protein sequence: CASSPLEGPSTDTQYF.